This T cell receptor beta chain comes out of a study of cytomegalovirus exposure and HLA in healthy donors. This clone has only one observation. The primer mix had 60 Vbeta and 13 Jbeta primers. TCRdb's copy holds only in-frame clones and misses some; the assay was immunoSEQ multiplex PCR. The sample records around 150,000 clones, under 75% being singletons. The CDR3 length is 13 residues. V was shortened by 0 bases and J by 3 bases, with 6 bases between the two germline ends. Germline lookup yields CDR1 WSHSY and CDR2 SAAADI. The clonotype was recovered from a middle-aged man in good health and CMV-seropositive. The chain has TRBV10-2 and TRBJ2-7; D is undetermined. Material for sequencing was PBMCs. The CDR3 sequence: CASSESYGYEQYF. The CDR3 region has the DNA TGCGCCAGCAGTGAGTCTTACGGCTACGAGCAGTACTTC.